The clone carrying this T cell receptor (beta chain) was observed a few times. The data originate from a study of T cells after yellow fever vaccination. MiXCR was run by TCRdb on the 5' RACE reads, yielding one entry per CDR3 protein. In the table there are approximately 150,000 distinct CDR3 sequences, 9.3% of which are singletons. Trimming pared 8 bases from V and 9 bases from J, leaving 11 bases between. The CDR3 is made up of 11 amino acids. Germline assignment: CDR1 MNHNY and CDR2 SVGAGI (reference sequence). The clonotype was recovered from a man aged 18 to 35 who received the YFV17D yellow fever vaccine. This chain connects TRBV6-6 to TRBJ2-1; D ambiguous. The source was CD8+ T cells sorted from PBMCs, collected 45 days after the yellow fever booster vaccination. This CDR3 reads CASGRMGEQFF. The CDR3 DNA sequence: TGTGCCAGCGGCAGGATGGGTGAGCAGTTCTTC.